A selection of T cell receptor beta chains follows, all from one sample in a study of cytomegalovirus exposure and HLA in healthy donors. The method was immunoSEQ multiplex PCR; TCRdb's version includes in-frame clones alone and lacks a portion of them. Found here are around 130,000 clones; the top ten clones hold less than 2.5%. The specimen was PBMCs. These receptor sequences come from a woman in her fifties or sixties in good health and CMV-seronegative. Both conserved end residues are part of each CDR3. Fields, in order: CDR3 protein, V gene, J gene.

CASSETGGGANVLTF	TRBV2	TRBJ2-6
CASSLIPGQGHNEQFF	TRBV4-1	TRBJ2-1
CASSFGGSADTQYF	TRBV11-3	TRBJ2-3
CASSRSRGFGELFF	TRBV7-9	TRBJ2-2
CASRRTENSPLHF	TRBV19	TRBJ1-6
CASRPGSGTTYF	TRBV5-1	TRBJ2-3
CAISSSGTRNQPQHF	TRBV10-3	TRBJ1-5
CASSPGQGPSGNTIYF	TRBV28	TRBJ1-3
CASSEGTTFYNEQFF	TRBV10-1	TRBJ2-1
CASSQTGAGYGYTF	TRBV14	TRBJ1-2
CASSIGRGETQYF	TRBV19	TRBJ2-5
CASRGEGEKLFF	TRBV2	TRBJ1-4
CASSQDVGGATEQYF	TRBV4-2	TRBJ2-7
CASSDRFSYEQYF	TRBV2	NA
CASRKGESYEQYF	TRBV25-1	TRBJ2-7
CASSIVSQGEKLFF	TRBV19	TRBJ1-4
CASSFNAWSTEAFF	TRBV27	TRBJ1-1
CASSAQGMRSNQPQHF	TRBV19	TRBJ1-5
CASSEARQGTNEQFF	TRBV2	TRBJ2-1
CASSLGDFRSYEQYF	TRBV7-3	NA
CASSPRGVNRGNYEQYF	TRBV21-1	TRBJ2-7
CASSPGATEAFF	TRBV18	TRBJ1-1
CASSDPGNTEAFF	TRBV25-1	TRBJ1-1
CATSRDRAGLNSPLHF	TRBV15	TRBJ1-6
CASKREGGNQPQHF	TRBV2	TRBJ1-5
CAWSVGARGYTF	TRBV30	TRBJ1-2
CASSLSQGGPPSGANVLTF	TRBV5-1	TRBJ2-6
CASSIGQAGETQYF	TRBV19	TRBJ2-5
CASTRAGGRNEQFF	TRBV6-5	TRBJ2-1
CASRGLAGVKEQYF	TRBV6-6	TRBJ2-7
CASSLRTGGFTEAFF	TRBV5-1	TRBJ1-1
CASSYLTGGENSPLHF	TRBV6-6	TRBJ1-6
CASTLTSGTRGDTQYF	TRBV5-1	TRBJ2-3
CASSGDRGSGEQFF	TRBV2	TRBJ2-1
CASSVYRDNEQFF	TRBV9	TRBJ2-1
CASSQEAPFSDTQYF	TRBV4-1	TRBJ2-3
CASSLVGGGIYEQYF	TRBV5-6	TRBJ2-7
CASSEQGGSGYTF	TRBV2	TRBJ1-2
CASSERGQAVSGANVLTF	TRBV6-1	TRBJ2-6
CASRENWWGPDTQYF	TRBV6-1	TRBJ2-3
CASSPPRATNTGELFF	TRBV13	TRBJ2-2
CASSEWGRSYEQYF	TRBV25-1	TRBJ2-7
CASSVRKGGGEQYF	TRBV9	TRBJ2-7